The following is a T cell receptor beta chain sequence with its context. This specimen belongs to a study of blood T cells in healthy people across ages. Across the whole study: Template-switching capture recovered about one barcoded beta molecule per two T cells.

Looked up from germline, CDR1 is SGHTA and CDR2 is FQGTGA. This CDR3 comprises 14 residues. The ends lost 4 bases at V and 8 bases at J; junction bases unmatched: 6. A J-beta primer mix and a sample-barcoded 5' primer were used in a second PCR of roughly 6 to 11 cycles. One entry per CDR3 protein results from TCRdb running MiXCR on the 5' RACE reads. There are approximately 780,000 distinct CDR3 sequences in the sample; roughly 25% occur only once, and roughly 3.1% lies in the top ten. This same sample was also taken into another study, of T cells of mothers and their children. Turning to that study: Reads recorded for TCR beta CDR3 numbered over 10 million per mother and roughly 2.7 million per child.

Specimen: blood. The TCR originated in a boy between 10 and 17 years old in good health. This sequence joins TRBV7-3 and TRBJ2-1, with 9 bases lining up with TRBD2. CDR3 nucleotides: TGTGCCAGCAGCTCCCGCGGGGGGGCTGATGAGCAGTTCTTC. Protein sequence: CASSSRGGADEQFF.